Below, 13 T cell receptor beta chains from the same sample are listed, as sequenced in a study of blood T cell repertoires in COVID-19. Generated by immunoSEQ multiplex PCR, the TCRdb table keeps only in-frame clones and is missing some. The sample contains fewer than 45,000 clones, 90% of which appear only once. The sequenced sample consisted of peripheral blood. These receptor sequences come from a man in his 60s with active or convalescent COVID-19.

The chain joins TRBV11-3 to TRBJ2-7; 7 bases are a match to TRBD1. There are 14 residues in the CDR3. Germline CDR1 is SGHNT and CDR2 is YENEEA. Trimming at V came to 5 bases and at J to 6 bases, leaving 10 bases not matched to a gene. CDR3: CASSLTGQQGEQYF. The CDR3 nucleotides read TGTGCCAGCAGCCTGACAGGGCAACAGGGCGAGCAGTACTTC.

This clone was seen a few times. This chain connects TRBV10-3 to TRBJ1-4, with D maybe TRBD1 (5 bases). The V end lost 6 bases, the J end lost 8 bases, and 19 bases lay between the germline ends. CDR3 length: 15 residues. Germline CDR1 and CDR2: ENHRY and SYGVKD. This CDR3 reads CAISAKTAMGEKLFF. Here the CDR3 DNA reads TGTGCCATCAGCGCCAAGACAGCCATGGGGGAAAAACTGTTTTTT.

The rearrangement uses TRBV7-2 and TRBJ1-5, with TRBD1 as a possible D gene (6 bases). The CDR3 sequence is 13 residues long. The V and J ends lost 9 bases and 3 bases respectively, with 12 bases between them. The germline V gene has CDR1 SGHTA and CDR2 FQGNSA. The CDR3 DNA follows: TGTACCAGTTCCGACAGGCACAATCAGCCCCAGCATTTT. Encoded protein: CTSSDRHNQPQHF.

The chain combines TRBV5-1 with TRBJ1-1; tentatively, D is TRBD1 (5 bases). Per the germline V gene, CDR1 is SGHRS and CDR2 is YFSETQ. The ends were cut back, 1 base at V and 3 bases at J, with 10 bases in the middle. The CDR3 consists of 14 residues. The CDR3 here is CASSLSGVDTEAFF. For the CDR3, the DNA is TGCGCCAGCAGCTTGTCGGGGGTCGACACTGAAGCTTTCTTT.

This chain links TRBV19 with TRBJ1-4, with 9 bases that match TRBD1. CDR3 length equals 18 residues. Germline V gene sequence: CDR1 LNHDA, CDR2 SQIVND (reference sequence). V dropped 5 bases and J dropped 7; count of bases not matched to a gene: 17. Here the CDR3 DNA reads TGTGCCAGTAGTCTAAACCCGGGACAGGGTAGCGTCAGTGAAAAACTGTTTTTT. It is translated as CASSLNPGQGSVSEKLFF.

The V call is TRBV27, the J call TRBJ2-7, with 9 bases fitting TRBD2. This CDR3 region has 14 residues. Trimming took 4 bases from V and 4 from J; bases not matched to a gene: 5. Germline V gene lookup returns CDR1 MNHEY and CDR2 SMNVEV (reference sequence). CDR3 coding DNA: TGTGCCAGCAGTTGGGCTAGCGGGACTTACGAGCAGTACTTC. Amino acids: CASSWASGTYEQYF.

This chain uses TRBV18 with TRBJ1-1; 7 bases agree with TRBD1. The length of the CDR3 is 15 residues. Per germline, CDR1 KGHSH and CDR2 LQKENI. V was pared by 2 bases and J by 0 bases, with 3 bases of the junction left unmatched. The CDR3 bases are TGTGCCAGCTCACCAAGGGACAGAATGAACACTGAAGCTTTCTTT. The encoded protein is CASSPRDRMNTEAFF.

The chain links TRBV18 to TRBJ1-2, with D maybe TRBD1 (6 bases). In germline, CDR1 is KGHSH, CDR2 LQKENI. V was cut by 2 bases and J by 8 bases, with 15 bases left in between. The CDR3 has 14 amino acids. In nucleotides, the CDR3 is TGTGCCAGCTCACCAGGCGGGGGCGAAGGAGGCTACACCTTC. This gives the protein CASSPGGGEGGYTF.

This clone was recorded once. The chain is built from TRBV2 and TRBJ1-2; no definite D call. Per the germline V gene, CDR1 is SNHLY and CDR2 is FYNNEI. There are 12 residues in the CDR3. Trimming left V 4 bases short and J 5 bases short, with 8 bases between. DNA of the CDR3: TGTGCCAGCAGTGGGGCACAGTATGGCTACACCTTC. Its translation is CASSGAQYGYTF.

The chain is built from TRBV10-1 and TRBJ2-1; D is possibly TRBD2 (5 bases). CDR1 and CDR2 from the germline V gene are WNHNN and SYGVQD (reference sequence). The CDR3 covers 11 residues. V gave up 6 bases and J gave up 5 bases, with 5 bases separating them. This CDR3 is CASSGDNEQFF. CDR3 coding DNA: TGCGCCAGCAGCGGGGACAATGAGCAGTTCTTC.

The V and J genes are TRBV10-3 and TRBJ1-2, with D possibly matching TRBD1 (5 bases). The CDR3 consists of 11 residues. Germline V gene data show CDR1 as ENHRY and CDR2 as SYGVKD. V was trimmed by 6 bases and J by 6 bases, leaving 8 bases between them. CDR3 coding DNA: TGTGCCATCAGATTGACAGATGGCTACACCTTC. It is translated as CAIRLTDGYTF.

The chain is built from TRBV2 and TRBJ1-1; D gene uncertain. V was trimmed by 8 bases and J by 2 bases, leaving 9 bases between them. Germline CDR1 reads SNHLY; CDR2 reads FYNNEI. CDR3 length: 12 amino acids. In nucleotides, the CDR3 is TGTGCCAGCGAGAGGGTTAACACTGAAGCTTTCTTT. Translated: CASERVNTEAFF.

The chain uses TRBV19 and TRBJ2-7, with 8 bases that match TRBD1. Germline CDR1 and CDR2: LNHDA and SQIVND (reference sequence). This CDR3 region has 17 residues. The V and J ends lost 4 bases and 3 bases, in that order; junction bases with no gene match: 14. CDR3 in amino acids: CASSKRYGQGDFYEQYF. CDR3 DNA sequence: TGTGCCAGTAGTAAGAGGTACGGACAGGGAGATTTCTACGAGCAGTACTTC.